This T cell receptor (beta chain) stems from a study of neurological immune-mediated disorders. Specified time point: technical triplicate 1. TCRdb passed the 5' RACE reads through MiXCR, listing each CDR3 protein once. The data hold roughly 38,000 distinct CDR3 sequences, with around 10% observed a single time. This clonotype came up many times. Its matching antigen is unknown. From germline, CDR1 is SGDLS and CDR2 YYNGEE. This CDR3 comprises 16 residues. Trimming removed 0 bases from V and 1 base from J; junction bases left unmatched: 4. Study conclusions and caveats: Across subjects, expanded clones had no CDR3 amino acid sequences in common, pointing to private repertoires in all groups.

The specimen sequenced was PBMCs. The receptor's source is a man in his fifties or sixties with HTLV-1-associated myelopathy (HAM/TSP). This rearrangement joins TRBV9 to TRBJ2-3, with 8 positions matching TRBD2. The CDR3 reads CASSVAGGPGTDTQYF. The DNA for the CDR3 is TGTGCCAGCAGCGTAGCGGGAGGGCCTGGCACAGATACGCAGTATTTT.